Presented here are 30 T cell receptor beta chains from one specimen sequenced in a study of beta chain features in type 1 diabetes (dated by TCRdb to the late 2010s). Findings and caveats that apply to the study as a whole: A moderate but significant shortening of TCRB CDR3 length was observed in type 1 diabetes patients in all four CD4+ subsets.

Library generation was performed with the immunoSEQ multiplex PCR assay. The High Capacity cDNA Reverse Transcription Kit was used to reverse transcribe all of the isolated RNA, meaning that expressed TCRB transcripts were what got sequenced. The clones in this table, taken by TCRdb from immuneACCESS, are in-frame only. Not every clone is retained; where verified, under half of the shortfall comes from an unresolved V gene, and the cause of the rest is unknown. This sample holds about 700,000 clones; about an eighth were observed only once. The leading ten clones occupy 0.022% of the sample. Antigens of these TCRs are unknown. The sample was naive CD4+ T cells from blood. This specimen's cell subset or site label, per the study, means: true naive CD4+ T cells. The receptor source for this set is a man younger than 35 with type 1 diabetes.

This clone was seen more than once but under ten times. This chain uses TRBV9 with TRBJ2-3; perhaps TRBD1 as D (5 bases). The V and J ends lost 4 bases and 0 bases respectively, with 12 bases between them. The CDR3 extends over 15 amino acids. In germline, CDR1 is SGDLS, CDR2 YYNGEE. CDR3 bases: TGTGCCAGCAGCCTAGGACACACTAGCACAGATACGCAGTATTTT. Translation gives CASSLGHTSTDTQYF.

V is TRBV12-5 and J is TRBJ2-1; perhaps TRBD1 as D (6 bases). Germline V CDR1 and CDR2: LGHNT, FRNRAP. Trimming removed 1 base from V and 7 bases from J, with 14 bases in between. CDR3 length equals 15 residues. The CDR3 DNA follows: TGTGCTAGTGGTTTGGGACAGGCCTCGGGGAATGAGCAGTTCTTC. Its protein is CASGLGQASGNEQFF.

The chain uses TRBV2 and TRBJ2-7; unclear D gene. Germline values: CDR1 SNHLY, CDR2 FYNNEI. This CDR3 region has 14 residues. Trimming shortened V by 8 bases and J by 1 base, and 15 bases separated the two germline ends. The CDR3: CASGHGFVSYEQYF. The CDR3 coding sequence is TGTGCCAGCGGTCATGGTTTCGTATCCTACGAGCAGTACTTC.

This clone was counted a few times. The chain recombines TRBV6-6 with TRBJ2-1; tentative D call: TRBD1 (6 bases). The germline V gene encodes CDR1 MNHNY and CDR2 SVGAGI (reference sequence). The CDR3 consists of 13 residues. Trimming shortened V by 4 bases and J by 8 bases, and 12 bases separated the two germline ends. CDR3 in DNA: TGTGCCAGCAGTTCACAGGGAACCGATGAGCAGTTCTTC. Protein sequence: CASSSQGTDEQFF.

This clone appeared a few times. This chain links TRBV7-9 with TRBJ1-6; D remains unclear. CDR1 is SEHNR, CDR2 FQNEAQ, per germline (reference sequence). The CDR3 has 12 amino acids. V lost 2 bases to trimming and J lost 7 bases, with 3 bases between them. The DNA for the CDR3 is TGTGCCAGCAGCTTAACAAATTCACCCCTCCACTTT. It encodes CASSLTNSPLHF.

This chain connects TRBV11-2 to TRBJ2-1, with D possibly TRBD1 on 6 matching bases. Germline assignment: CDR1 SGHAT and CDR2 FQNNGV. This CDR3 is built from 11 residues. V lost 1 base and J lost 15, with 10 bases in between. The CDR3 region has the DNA TGTGCCAGCAGCTTAGGGCAGGGGCCGTTCTTC. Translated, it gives CASSLGQGPFF.

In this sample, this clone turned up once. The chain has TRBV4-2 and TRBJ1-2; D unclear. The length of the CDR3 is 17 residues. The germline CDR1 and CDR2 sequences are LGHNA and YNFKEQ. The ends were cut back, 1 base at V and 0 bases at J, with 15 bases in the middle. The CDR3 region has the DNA TGTGCCAGCAGCCAAGTGGGGTGGAGTGGGGCTAACTATGGCTACACCTTC. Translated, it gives CASSQVGWSGANYGYTF.

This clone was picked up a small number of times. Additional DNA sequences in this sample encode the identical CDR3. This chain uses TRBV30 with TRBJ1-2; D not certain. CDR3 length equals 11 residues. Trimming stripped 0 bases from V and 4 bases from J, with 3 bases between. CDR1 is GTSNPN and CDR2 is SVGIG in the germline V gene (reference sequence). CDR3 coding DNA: TGTGCCTGGAGTGTACTCTATGGCTACACCTTC. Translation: CAWSVLYGYTF. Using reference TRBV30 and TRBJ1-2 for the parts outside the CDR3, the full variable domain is SQTIHQWPATLVQPVGSPLSLECTVEGTSNPNLYWYRQAAGRGLQLLFYSVGIGQISSEVPQNLSASRPQDRQFILSSKKLLLSDSGFYLCAWSVLYGYTFGSGTRLTVV.

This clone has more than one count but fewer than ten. CDR3 nucleotides: TGCGCCAGCAGCCAAGCTCAGACTCGGAGAAATGAAGAGACCCAGTACTTC. This sequence encodes CASSQAQTRRNEETQYF. V usage is TRBV4-1 and J usage is TRBJ2-5; D is undetermined. The CDR3 consists of 17 residues. Germline values: CDR1 MGHRA, CDR2 YSYEKL. Trimming took off 1 base at V and 3 bases at J, with 18 bases between the two ends.

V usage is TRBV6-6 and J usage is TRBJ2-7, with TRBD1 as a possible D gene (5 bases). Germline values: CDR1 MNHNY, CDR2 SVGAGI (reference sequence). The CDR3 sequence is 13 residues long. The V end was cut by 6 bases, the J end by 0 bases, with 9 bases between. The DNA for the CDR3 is TGTGCCAGCAGCCGACAGAGCTCCTACGAGCAGTACTTC. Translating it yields CASSRQSSYEQYF.

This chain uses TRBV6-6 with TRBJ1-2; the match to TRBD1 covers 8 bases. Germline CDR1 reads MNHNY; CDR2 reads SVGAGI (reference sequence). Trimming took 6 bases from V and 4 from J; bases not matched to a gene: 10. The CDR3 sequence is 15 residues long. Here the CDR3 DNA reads TGTGCCAGCAGCCCCGGACAGGGCGATTCCTATGGCTACACCTTC. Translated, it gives CASSPGQGDSYGYTF.

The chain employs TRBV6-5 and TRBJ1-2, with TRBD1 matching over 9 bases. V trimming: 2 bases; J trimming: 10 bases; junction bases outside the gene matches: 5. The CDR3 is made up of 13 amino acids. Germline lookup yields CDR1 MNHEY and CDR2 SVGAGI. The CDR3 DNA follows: TGTGCCAGCAGTTACCGGGACAGGGAGGCCTACACCTTC. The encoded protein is CASSYRDREAYTF.

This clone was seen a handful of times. CDR3 nucleotide sequence: TGTGCCAGCAGCCAGCTAGCGGGGGGACTCACAGATACGCAGTATTTT. It yields the protein CASSQLAGGLTDTQYF. V gene TRBV14 combines with J gene TRBJ2-3; 11 bases are shared with TRBD2. Losses at the gene ends were 3 bases for V and 2 bases for J; bases not matched to a gene: 4. Looked up from germline, CDR1 is SGHDN and CDR2 is FVKESK. This CDR3 has 16 amino acids.

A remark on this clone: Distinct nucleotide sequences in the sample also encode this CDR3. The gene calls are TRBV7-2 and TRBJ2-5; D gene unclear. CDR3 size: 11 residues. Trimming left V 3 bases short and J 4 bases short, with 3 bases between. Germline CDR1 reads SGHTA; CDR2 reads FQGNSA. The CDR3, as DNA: TGTGCCAGCAGCTTTTTAGAGACCCAGTACTTC. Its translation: CASSFLETQYF.

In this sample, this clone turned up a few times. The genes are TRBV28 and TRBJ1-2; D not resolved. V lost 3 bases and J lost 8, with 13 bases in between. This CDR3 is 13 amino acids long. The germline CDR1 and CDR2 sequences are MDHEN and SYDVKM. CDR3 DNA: TGTGCCAGCAGTTTGAGGGCAGCTTCGGGCTACACCTTC. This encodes CASSLRAASGYTF.

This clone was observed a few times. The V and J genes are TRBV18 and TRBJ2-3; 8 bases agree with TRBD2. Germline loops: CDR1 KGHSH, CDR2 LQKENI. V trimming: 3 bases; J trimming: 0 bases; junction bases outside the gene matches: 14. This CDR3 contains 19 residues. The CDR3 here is CASSPLRPAGARSTDTQYF. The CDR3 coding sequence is TGTGCCAGCTCACCCCTGAGGCCAGCGGGGGCCAGGAGCACAGATACGCAGTATTTT. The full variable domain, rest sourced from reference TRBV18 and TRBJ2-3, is NAGVMQNPRHLVRRRGQEARLRCSPMKGHSHVYWYRQLPEEGLKFMVYLQKENIIDESGMPKERFSAEFPKEGPSILRIQQVVRGDSAAYFCASSPLRPAGARSTDTQYFGPGTRLTVL.

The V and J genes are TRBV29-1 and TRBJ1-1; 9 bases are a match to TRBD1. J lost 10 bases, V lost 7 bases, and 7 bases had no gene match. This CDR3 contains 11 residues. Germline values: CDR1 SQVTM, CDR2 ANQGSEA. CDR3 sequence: CSARTGVAAFF. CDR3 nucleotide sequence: TGCAGCGCCAGGACAGGGGTCGCAGCTTTCTTT.

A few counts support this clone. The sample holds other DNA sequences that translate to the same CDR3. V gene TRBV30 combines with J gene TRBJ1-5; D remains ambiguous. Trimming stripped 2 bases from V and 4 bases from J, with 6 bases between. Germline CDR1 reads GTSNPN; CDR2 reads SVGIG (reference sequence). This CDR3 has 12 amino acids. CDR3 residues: CAWSPGNQPQHF. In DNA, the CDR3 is TGTGCCTGGAGTCCGGGTAATCAGCCCCAGCATTTT.

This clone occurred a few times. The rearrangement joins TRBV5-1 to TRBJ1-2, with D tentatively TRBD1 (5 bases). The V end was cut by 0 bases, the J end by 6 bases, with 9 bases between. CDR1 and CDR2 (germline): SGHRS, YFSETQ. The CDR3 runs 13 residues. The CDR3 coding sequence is TGCGCCAGCAGCTTGGGGGACCTGGATGGCTACACCTTC. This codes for CASSLGDLDGYTF. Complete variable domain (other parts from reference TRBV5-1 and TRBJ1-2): KAGVTQTPRYLIKTRGQQVTLSCSPISGHRSVSWYQQTPGQGLQFLFEYFSETQRNKGNFPGRFSGRQFSNSRSEMNVSTLELGDSALYLCASSLGDLDGYTFGSGTRLTVV.

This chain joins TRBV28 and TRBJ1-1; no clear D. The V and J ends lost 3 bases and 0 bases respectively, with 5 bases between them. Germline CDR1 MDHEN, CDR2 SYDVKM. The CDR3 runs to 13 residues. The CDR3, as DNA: TGTGCCAGCAGTTTCCGTCTGAACACTGAAGCTTTCTTT. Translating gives CASSFRLNTEAFF. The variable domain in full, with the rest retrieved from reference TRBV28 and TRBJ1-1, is DVKVTQSSRYLVKRTGEKVFLECVQDMDHENMFWYRQDPGLGLRLIYFSYDVKMKEKGDIPEGYSVSREKKERFSLILESASTNQTSMYLCASSFRLNTEAFFGQGTRLTVV.

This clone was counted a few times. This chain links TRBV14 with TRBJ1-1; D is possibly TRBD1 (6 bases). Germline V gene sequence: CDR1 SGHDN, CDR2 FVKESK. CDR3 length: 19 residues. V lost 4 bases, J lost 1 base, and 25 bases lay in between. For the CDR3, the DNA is TGTGCCAGCAGCCGCCCTGGACAGACTCCTACATTAGGGAACACTGAAGCTTTCTTT. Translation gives CASSRPGQTPTLGNTEAFF.

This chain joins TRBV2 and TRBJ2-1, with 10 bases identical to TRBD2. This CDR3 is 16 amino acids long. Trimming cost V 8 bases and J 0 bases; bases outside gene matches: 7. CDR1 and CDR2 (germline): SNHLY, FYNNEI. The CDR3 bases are TGTGCCAGCTGTCGCACTAGCGGGGTCTCCTACAATGAGCAGTTCTTC. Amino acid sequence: CASCRTSGVSYNEQFF. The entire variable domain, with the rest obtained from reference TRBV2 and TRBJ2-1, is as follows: EPEVTQTPSHQVTQMGQEVILRCVPISNHLYFYWYRQILGQKVEFLVSFYNNEISEKSEIFDDQFSVERPDGSNFTLKIRSTKLEDSAMYFCASCRTSGVSYNEQFFGPGTRLTVL.

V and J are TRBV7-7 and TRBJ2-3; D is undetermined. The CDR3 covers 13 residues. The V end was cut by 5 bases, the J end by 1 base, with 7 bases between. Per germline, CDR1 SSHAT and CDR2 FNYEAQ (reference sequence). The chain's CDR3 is CASSPPGTDTQYF. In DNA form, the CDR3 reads TGTGCCAGCAGCCCCCCGGGCACAGATACGCAGTATTTT.

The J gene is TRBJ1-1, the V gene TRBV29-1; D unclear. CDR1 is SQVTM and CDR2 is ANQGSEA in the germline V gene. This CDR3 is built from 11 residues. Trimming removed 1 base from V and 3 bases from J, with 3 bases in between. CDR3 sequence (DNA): TGCAGCGTTGAAGGGGACACTGAAGCTTTCTTT. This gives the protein CSVEGDTEAFF.

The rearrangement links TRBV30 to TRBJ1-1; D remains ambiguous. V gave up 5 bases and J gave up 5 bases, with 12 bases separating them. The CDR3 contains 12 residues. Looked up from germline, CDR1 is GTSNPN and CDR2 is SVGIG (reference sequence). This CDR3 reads CAWRFVATEAFF. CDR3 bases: TGTGCCTGGCGGTTCGTAGCAACTGAAGCTTTCTTT. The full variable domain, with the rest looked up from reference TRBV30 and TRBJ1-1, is SQTIHQWPATLVQPVGSPLSLECTVEGTSNPNLYWYRQAAGRGLQLLFYSVGIGQISSEVPQNLSASRPQDRQFILSSKKLLLSDSGFYLCAWRFVATEAFFGQGTRLTVV.

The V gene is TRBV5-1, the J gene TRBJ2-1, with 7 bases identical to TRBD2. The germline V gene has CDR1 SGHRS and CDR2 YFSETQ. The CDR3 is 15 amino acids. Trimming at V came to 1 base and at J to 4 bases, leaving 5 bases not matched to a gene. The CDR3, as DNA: TGCGCCAGCAGCTTGTGGGCGGGGGAGTACAATGAGCAGTTCTTC. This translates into CASSLWAGEYNEQFF.

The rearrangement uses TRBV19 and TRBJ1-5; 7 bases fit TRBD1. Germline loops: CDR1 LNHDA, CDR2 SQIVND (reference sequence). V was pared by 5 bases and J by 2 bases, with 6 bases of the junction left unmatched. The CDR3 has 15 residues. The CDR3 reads CASSPRDSGNQPQHF. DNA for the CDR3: TGTGCCAGTAGTCCCCGGGACAGTGGCAATCAGCCCCAGCATTTT.

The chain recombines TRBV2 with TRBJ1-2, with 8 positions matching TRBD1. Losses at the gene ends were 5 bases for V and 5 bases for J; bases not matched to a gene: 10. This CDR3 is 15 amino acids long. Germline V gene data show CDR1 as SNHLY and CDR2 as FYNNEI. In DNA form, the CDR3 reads TGTGCCAGCAGTCGGTCGGCAGGGGGCTTTTATGGCTACACCTTC. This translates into CASSRSAGGFYGYTF.

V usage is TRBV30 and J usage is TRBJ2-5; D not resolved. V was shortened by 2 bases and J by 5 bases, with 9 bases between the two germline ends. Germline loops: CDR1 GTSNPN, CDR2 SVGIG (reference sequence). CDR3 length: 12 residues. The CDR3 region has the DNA TGTGCCTGGAGTAGACAAGCGGAGACCCAGTACTTC. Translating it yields CAWSRQAETQYF.

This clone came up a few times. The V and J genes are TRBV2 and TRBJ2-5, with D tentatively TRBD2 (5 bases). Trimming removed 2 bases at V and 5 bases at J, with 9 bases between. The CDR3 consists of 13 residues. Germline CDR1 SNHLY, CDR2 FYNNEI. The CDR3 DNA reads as TGTGCCAGCAGTGAACAAACGGGGGAGACCCAGTACTTC. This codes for CASSEQTGETQYF.